These 3 T cell receptor beta chains were all obtained from the same sample, sequenced in a study of cytomegalovirus exposure and HLA in healthy donors (dated by TCRdb to 2016 to 2017). The library was made by the immunoSEQ multiplex PCR assay. A mixture of 60 forward primers for TCR Vbeta segments and 13 reverse primers for TCR Jbeta segments was used in the multiplex PCR. Imported from immuneACCESS, the table was reduced by TCRdb to in-frame sequences with V and J called. These copies leave out some clones; in studies compared against another copy, an unresolved V gene accounts for under half, and the cause of the remainder is not known. This specimen's table enumerates 150,000 to 200,000 clones. The top ten clones comprise 1.3% of the sample. Sequencing was performed on PBMCs. Every receptor here comes from a woman aged 55-69 years in good health and CMV-seronegative.

This chain uses TRBV27 with TRBJ1-2; D possibly corresponds to TRBD1 (6 bases). In germline, CDR1 is MNHEY, CDR2 SMNVEV (reference sequence). The CDR3 runs 13 residues. V was shortened by 6 bases and J by 2 bases, with 10 bases between the two germline ends. The CDR3 spells CASRQQGNYGYTF. CDR3 DNA sequence: TGTGCCAGCAGACAACAGGGAAACTATGGCTACACCTTC.

The V call is TRBV15, the J call TRBJ1-4; no clear D. The length of the CDR3 is 13 residues. The germline V gene has CDR1 LNHNV and CDR2 YYDKDF (reference sequence). Trimming removed 8 bases at V and 4 bases at J, with 11 bases between. CDR3 sequence reads: CATRPRFNEKLFF. The CDR3 DNA is TGTGCCACCCGGCCGCGGTTTAATGAAAAACTGTTTTTT.

This chain joins TRBV15 and TRBJ2-5, with 8 bases aligning to TRBD1. Per germline, CDR1 LNHNV and CDR2 YYDKDF (reference sequence). V lost 0 bases and J lost 5; bases outside the gene matches: 11. The CDR3 has 17 amino acids. CDR3 amino acids: CATSRDRGGQGTETQYF. In DNA, the CDR3 is TGTGCCACCAGCAGAGATCGGGGTGGACAGGGTACCGAGACCCAGTACTTC.